This T cell receptor beta chain was recorded in a study of shared clonotypes between healthy human individuals. Germline V gene lookup returns CDR1 MDHEN and CDR2 SYDVKM. The junction had 6 bases not matched to a gene; V was cut back by 5 bases and J by 0 bases. This CDR3 region has 18 residues. Researchers ran the assay at a deep level. In the study's own analysis: For the immunoSEQ data, sequences were junction-only without quality scores, so filtering differed. Data came from immunoSEQ multiplex PCR; TCRdb stores just in-frame clones and leaves some out. V, J and clone size reflect that table, while D and trimming were determined from the DNA. The data contain fewer than 650,000 clones, around three quarters of them singletons.

Specimen: PBMCs. The clonotype was recovered from a middle-aged woman in good health. Some clones in this sample may be carry-over from other donors' samples. The V call is TRBV28, the J call TRBJ2-5, with 16 bases fitting TRBD2. The CDR3 loop is CASSLGLAGGLYQETQYF. The CDR3 nucleotides read TGTGCCAGCAGTCTGGGACTAGCGGGAGGGCTGTACCAAGAGACCCAGTACTTC.